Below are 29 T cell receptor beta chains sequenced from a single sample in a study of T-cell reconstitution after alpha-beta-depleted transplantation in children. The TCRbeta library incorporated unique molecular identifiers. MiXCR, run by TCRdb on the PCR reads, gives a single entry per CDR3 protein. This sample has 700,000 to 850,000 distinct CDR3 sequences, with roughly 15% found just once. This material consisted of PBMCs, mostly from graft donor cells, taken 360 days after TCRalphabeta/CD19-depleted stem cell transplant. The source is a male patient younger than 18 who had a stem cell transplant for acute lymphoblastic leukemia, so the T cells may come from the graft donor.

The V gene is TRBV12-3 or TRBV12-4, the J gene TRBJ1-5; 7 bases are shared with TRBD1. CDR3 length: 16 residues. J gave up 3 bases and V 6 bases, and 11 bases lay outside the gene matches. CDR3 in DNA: TGTGCCAGCAGCCCGAGACAGGGAAGGTTCAATCAGCCCCAGCATTTT. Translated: CASSPRQGRFNQPQHF.

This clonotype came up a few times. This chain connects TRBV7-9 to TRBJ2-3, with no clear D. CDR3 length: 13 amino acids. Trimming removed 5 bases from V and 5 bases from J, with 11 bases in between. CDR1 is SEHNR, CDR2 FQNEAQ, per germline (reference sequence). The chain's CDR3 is CASSPVGLDTQYF. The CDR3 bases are TGTGCCAGCAGCCCTGTAGGGCTAGATACGCAGTATTTT. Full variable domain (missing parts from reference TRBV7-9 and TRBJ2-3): DTGVSQNPRHKITKRGQNVTFRCDPISEHNRLYWYRQTLGQGPEFLTYFQNEAQLEKSRLLSDRFSAERPKGSFSTLEIQRTEQGDSAMYLCASSPVGLDTQYFGPGTRLTVL.

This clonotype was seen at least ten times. CDR3 bases: TGTGCCAGCAGCTTCTTCAGCCAGAACACTGAAGCTTTCTTT. This gives the protein CASSFFSQNTEAFF. The V and J genes are TRBV7-9 and TRBJ1-1; no reliable D call. Per the germline V gene, CDR1 is SEHNR and CDR2 is FQNEAQ (reference sequence). V lost 3 bases to trimming and J lost 1 base, with 9 bases between them. The CDR3 spans 14 residues.

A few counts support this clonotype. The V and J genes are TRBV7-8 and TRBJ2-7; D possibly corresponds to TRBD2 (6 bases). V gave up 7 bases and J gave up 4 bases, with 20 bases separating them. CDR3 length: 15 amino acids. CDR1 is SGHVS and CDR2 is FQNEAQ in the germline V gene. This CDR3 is CASTLPGGLMYEQYF. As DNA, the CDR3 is TGTGCCAGCACCCTACCTGGAGGGTTGATGTACGAGCAGTACTTC.

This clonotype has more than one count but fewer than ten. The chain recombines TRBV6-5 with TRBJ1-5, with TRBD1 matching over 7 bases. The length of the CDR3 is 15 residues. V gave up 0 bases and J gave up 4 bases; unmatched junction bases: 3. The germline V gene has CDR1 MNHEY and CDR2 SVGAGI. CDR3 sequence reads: CASSYSAGGNQPQHF. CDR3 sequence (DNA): TGTGCCAGCAGTTACTCTGCAGGGGGGAATCAGCCCCAGCATTTT.

In DNA, the CDR3 is TGTGCCAGTAGTATAGCAGGGGGTGGCTCCTACGAGCAGTACTTC. Translation: CASSIAGGGSYEQYF. V gene TRBV19 combines with J gene TRBJ2-7; 7 nucleotides match TRBD1. This CDR3 region has 15 residues. With V trimmed by 1 base and J by 0 bases, 3 bases remained unmatched. Germline CDR1 LNHDA, CDR2 SQIVND (reference sequence).

CDR3 sequence: CASTLVAGKYEQYF. The DNA of the CDR3 is TGCGCCAGCACCCTCGTAGCGGGAAAATACGAGCAGTACTTC. This chain connects TRBV5-1 to TRBJ2-7; 8 positions agree with TRBD2. The trim removed 6 bases at V and 4 bases at J, leaving 9 bases unmatched. Per the germline V gene, CDR1 is SGHRS and CDR2 is YFSETQ. CDR3 size: 14 residues.

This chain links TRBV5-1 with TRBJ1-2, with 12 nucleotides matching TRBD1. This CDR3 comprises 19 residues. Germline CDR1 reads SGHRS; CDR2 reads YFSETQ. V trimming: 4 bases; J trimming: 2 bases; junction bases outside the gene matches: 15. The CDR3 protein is CASSPYVRDRGRENYGYTF. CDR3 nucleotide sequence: TGCGCCAGCAGCCCCTACGTTAGGGACAGGGGGCGCGAGAACTATGGCTACACCTTC.

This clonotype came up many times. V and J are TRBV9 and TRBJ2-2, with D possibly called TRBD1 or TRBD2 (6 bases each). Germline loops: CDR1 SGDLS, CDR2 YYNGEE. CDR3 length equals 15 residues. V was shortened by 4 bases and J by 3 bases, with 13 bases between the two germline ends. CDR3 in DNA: TGTGCCAGCAGCTGGGGGCGGGACCACACCGGGGAGCTGTTTTTT. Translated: CASSWGRDHTGELFF.

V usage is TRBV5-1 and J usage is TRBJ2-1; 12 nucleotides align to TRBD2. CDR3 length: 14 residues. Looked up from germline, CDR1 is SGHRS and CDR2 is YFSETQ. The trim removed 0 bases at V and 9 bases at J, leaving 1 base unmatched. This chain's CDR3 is CASSLGTSGTEQFF. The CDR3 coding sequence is TGCGCCAGCAGCTTGGGGACTAGCGGGACTGAGCAGTTCTTC.

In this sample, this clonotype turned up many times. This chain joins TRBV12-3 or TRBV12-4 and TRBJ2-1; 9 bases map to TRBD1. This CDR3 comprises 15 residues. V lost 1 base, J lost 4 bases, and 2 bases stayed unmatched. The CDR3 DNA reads TGTGCCAGCAGTTTAGGGACAGGGGTATACAATGAGCAGTTCTTC. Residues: CASSLGTGVYNEQFF.

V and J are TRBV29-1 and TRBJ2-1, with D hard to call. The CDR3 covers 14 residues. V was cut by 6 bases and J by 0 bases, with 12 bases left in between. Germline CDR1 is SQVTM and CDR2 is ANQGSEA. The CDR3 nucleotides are TGCAGCGTCCACTGGGCTACCTCCTACAATGAGCAGTTCTTC. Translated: CSVHWATSYNEQFF.

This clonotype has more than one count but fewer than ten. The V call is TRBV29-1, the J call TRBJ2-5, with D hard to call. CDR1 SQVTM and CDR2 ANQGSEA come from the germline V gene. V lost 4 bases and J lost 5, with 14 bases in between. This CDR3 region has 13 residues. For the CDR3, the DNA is TGCAGCGTTGTCCCGATTAACTCGGAGACCCAGTACTTC. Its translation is CSVVPINSETQYF.

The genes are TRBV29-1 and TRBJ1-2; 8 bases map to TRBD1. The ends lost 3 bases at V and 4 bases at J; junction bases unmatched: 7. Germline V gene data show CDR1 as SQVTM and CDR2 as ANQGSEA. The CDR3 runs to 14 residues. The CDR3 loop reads CSVDWDRSFYGYTF. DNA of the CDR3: TGCAGCGTTGATTGGGACAGGAGCTTCTATGGCTACACCTTC.

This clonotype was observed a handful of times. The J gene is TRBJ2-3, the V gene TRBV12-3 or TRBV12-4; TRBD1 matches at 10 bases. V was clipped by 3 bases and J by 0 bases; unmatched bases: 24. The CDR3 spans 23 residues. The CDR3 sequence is CASSFRDRGFSAGVKGSTDTQYF. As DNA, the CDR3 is TGTGCCAGCAGTTTCCGGGACAGGGGCTTTTCTGCGGGAGTAAAGGGTAGCACAGATACGCAGTATTTT.

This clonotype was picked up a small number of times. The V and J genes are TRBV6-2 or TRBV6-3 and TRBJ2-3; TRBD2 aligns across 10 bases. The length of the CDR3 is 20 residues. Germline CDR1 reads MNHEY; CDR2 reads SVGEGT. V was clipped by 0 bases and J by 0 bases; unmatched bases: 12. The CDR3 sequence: CASSYSMVAGGSASTDTQYF. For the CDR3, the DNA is TGTGCCAGCAGTTACTCGATGGTAGCGGGAGGATCCGCTAGCACAGATACGCAGTATTTT.

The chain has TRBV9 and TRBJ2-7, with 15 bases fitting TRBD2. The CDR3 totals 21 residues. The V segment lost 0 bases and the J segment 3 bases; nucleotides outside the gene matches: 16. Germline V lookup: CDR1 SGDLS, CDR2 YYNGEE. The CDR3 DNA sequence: TGTGCCAGCAGCGTAGAAAGTGGAGAAGGACTAGCGGGAGGGCCCGACTACGAGCAGTACTTC. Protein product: CASSVESGEGLAGGPDYEQYF.

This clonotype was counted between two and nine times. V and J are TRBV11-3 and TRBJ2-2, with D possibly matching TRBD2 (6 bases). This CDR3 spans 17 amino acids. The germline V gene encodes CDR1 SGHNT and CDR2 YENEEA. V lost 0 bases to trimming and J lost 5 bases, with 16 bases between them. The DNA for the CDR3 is TGTGCCAGCAGCTTAGATCCCGGGAGATGGGGGACCGGGGAGCTGTTTTTT. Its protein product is CASSLDPGRWGTGELFF.

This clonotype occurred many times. The CDR3 loop is CASSYSGGSSYEQYF. The DNA for the CDR3 is TGTGCCAGCAGTTACTCTGGCGGGAGCTCCTACGAGCAGTACTTC. The rearrangement links TRBV6-5 to TRBJ2-7; 7 nucleotides line up with TRBD2. J gave up 0 bases and V 0 bases, and 2 bases lay outside the gene matches. The germline V gene encodes CDR1 MNHEY and CDR2 SVGAGI. The CDR3 totals 15 residues.

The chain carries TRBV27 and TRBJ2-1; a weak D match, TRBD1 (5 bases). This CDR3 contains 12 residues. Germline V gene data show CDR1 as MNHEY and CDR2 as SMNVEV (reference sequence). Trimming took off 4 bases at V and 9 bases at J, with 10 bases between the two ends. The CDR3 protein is CASSWGRGEQFF. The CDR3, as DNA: TGTGCCAGCAGTTGGGGCCGCGGTGAGCAGTTCTTC.

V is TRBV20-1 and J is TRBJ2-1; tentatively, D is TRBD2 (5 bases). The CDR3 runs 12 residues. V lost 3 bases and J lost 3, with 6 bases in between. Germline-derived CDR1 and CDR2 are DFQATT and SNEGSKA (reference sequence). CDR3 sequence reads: CSARTNYNEQFF. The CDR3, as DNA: TGCAGTGCTAGGACTAACTACAATGAGCAGTTCTTC.

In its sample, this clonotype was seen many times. CDR3: CSVARLIAGRNEQFF. In DNA, the CDR3 is TGCAGCGTTGCAAGGTTAATAGCGGGAAGGAATGAGCAGTTCTTC. The chain uses TRBV29-1 and TRBJ2-1, with 8 bases aligning to TRBD2. Germline V gives CDR1 SQVTM, CDR2 ANQGSEA. CDR3 size: 15 residues. Trimming at V came to 4 bases and at J to 7 bases, leaving 12 bases not matched to a gene.

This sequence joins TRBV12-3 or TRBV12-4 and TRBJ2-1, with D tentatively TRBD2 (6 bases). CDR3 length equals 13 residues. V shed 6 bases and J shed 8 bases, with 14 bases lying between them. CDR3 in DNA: TGTGCCAGCAGGTATGGAGGGGCCGATGAGCAGTTCTTC. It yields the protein CASRYGGADEQFF.

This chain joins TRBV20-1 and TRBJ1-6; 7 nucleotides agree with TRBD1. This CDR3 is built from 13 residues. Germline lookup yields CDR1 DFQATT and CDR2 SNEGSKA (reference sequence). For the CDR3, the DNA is TGCACCACCAGGACAGGCCCAAATTCACCCCTCCACTTT. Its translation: CTTRTGPNSPLHF.

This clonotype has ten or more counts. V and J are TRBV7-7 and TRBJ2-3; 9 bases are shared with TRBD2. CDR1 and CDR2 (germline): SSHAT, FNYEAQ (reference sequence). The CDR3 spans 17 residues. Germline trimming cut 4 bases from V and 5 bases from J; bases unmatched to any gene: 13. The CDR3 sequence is CASSSLVAGVVGDTQYF. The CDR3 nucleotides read TGTGCCAGCAGCTCCTTGGTAGCGGGAGTCGTAGGAGATACGCAGTATTTT.

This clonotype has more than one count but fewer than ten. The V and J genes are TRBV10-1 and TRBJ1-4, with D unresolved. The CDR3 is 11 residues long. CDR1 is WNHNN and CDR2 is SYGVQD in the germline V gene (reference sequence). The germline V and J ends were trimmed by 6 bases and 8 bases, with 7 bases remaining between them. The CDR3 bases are TGCGCCAGCAGCGATTCAGAAAAACTGTTTTTT. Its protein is CASSDSEKLFF.

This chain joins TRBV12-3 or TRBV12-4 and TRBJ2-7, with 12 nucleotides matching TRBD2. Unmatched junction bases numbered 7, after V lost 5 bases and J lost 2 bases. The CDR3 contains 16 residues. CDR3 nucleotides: TGTGCCAGCAGTCCCCGGACTAGCGGGGTGACCTACGAGCAGTACTTC. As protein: CASSPRTSGVTYEQYF.

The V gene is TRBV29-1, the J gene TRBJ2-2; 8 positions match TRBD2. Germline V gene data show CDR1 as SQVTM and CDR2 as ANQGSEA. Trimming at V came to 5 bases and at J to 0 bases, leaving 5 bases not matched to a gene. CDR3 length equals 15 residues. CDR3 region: CSVIAGNTNTGELFF. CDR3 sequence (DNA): TGCAGCGTTATAGCGGGGAATACGAACACCGGGGAGCTGTTTTTT.

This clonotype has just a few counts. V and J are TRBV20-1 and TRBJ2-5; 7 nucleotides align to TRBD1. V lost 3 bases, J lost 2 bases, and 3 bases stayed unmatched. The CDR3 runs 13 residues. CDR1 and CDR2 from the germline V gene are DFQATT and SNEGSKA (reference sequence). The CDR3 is CSASRRGQETQYF. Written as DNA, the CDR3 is TGCAGTGCTAGTCGCAGGGGGCAAGAGACCCAGTACTTC.